This T cell receptor (beta chain) was retrieved from a study of T-cell reconstitution after alpha-beta-depleted transplantation in children. Ten or more counts support this clonotype. The CDR3 contains 13 residues. Trimming cost V 6 bases and J 0 bases, with 5 bases left between them. Germline V gene sequence: CDR1 KGHSH, CDR2 LQKENI. A TCRbeta library incorporating unique molecular identifiers was prepared. Via MiXCR, TCRdb re-called the PCR reads, giving one row per CDR3 protein. This sample has about 230,000 distinct CDR3 sequences; approximately 9.9% occur once, and the top ten carry approximately 5%.

The source of this sequence is a human donor who donated a stem cell graft to a child with SCID. The sample was PBMCs from the stem cell graft donor, taken from the stem cell graft. J is TRBJ2-2 and V is TRBV18, with D unresolved. The CDR3 protein is CASSPSNTGELFF. The CDR3 DNA reads as TGTGCCAGCTCTCCCTCGAACACCGGGGAGCTGTTTTTT.